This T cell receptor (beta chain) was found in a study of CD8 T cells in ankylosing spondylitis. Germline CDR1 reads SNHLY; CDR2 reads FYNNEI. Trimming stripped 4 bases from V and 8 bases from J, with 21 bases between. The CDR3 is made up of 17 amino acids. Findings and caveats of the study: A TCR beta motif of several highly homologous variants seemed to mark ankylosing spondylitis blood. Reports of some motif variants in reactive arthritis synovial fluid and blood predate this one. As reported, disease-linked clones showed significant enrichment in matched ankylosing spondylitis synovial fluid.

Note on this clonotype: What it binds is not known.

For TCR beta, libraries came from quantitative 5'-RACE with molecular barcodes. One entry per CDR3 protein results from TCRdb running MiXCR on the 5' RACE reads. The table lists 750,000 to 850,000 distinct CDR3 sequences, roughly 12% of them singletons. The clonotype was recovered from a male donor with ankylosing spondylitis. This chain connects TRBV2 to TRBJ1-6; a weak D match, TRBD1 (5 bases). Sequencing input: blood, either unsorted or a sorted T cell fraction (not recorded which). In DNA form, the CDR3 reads TGTGCCAGCAGTGGAGCTGGAGGGGTTCGAGGTCATTCACCCCTCCACTTT. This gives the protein CASSGAGGVRGHSPLHF.